This TCR beta chain was captured by sequencing in a study of OX40 agonist ivuxolimab in advanced cancers. The overall study: The study treated patients with ivuxolimab, an agonistic anti-OX40 (CD134) antibody. Study results and caveats: Expanded clones belonging to CD8+ T cells outnumbered, on average, those of CD4+.

This clone is classed as medium-sized (0.01 to 0.1%). Its matching antigen is unknown. Baseline, cycle 4 day 1, and cycle 7 day 1 were the blood sampling points. Here immunoSEQ multiplex PCR was the method, and the copy in TCRdb shows in-frame clones only, minus some. The data contain roughly 25,000 clones, 85% to 90% of them seen just once; the ten biggest clones take up approximately 48%. In germline, CDR1 is MDHEN, CDR2 SYDVKM. The trim removed 2 bases at V and 8 bases at J, leaving 8 bases unmatched. There are 15 residues in the CDR3. The source is an adult with an advanced solid tumor such as melanoma, head and neck, liver or kidney cancer. This rearrangement joins TRBV28 to TRBJ1-4; the match to TRBD1 covers 7 bases. Sequencing was performed on CD4+ or CD8+ T cells sorted from blood, taken in a trial of the OX40 agonist ivuxolimab. CDR3 DNA: TGTGCCAGCAGTTTAGAGCAGGGGGTGGGGGAAAAACTGTTTTTT. Amino acid sequence: CASSLEQGVGEKLFF. Looking up the rest from reference TRBV28 and TRBJ1-4 gives the full variable domain: DVKVTQSSRYLVKRTGEKVFLECVQDMDHENMFWYRQDPGLGLRLIYFSYDVKMKEKGDIPEGYSVSREKKERFSLILESASTNQTSMYLCASSLEQGVGEKLFFGSGTQLSVL.